Listed below are T cell receptor beta chains from one sample, sequenced in a study of response to subunit inactivated influenza vaccine. MiXCR, applied by TCRdb to the RT-PCR reads, yields one record per CDR3 protein. The sample holds more than 450,000 distinct CDR3 sequences, about 8% seen once. Source: PBMCs from blood, taken roughly 24 months after vaccination. These receptors were collected from a man between 50 and 75 years old who received an inactivated influenza vaccine. Each CDR3 is given with its conserved first and last residue. Fields, in order: V gene, clone size, D gene, J gene, CDR3 DNA, CDR3 protein. A D gene is named only where the DNA matches it firmly. Size is stated for part of the rows, as once, few or many counts, or as a class when the clone is expanded.

v_call: TRBV4-1
clone_size: few
d_call: TRBD2
j_call: TRBJ2-3
cdr3_nt: TGCGCCAGCAGCCAAACGGAAGTAGCGGGGGCTCTCACAGATACGCAGTATTTT
cdr3_aa: CASSQTEVAGALTDTQYF

v_call: TRBV5-1
clone_size: many
d_call: .
j_call: TRBJ1-5
cdr3_nt: TGCGCCAGCAGCTTGGGTTCCGGAAATCAGCCCCAGCATTTT
cdr3_aa: CASSLGSGNQPQHF

v_call: TRBV21-1
clone_size: many
d_call: .
j_call: TRBJ2-5
cdr3_nt: TGTGCCAGCAGCCGATCGAGGGGACAGACTCAAGAGACCCAGTACTTC
cdr3_aa: CASSRSRGQTQETQYF

v_call: TRBV19
clone_size: .
d_call: .
j_call: TRBJ2-3
cdr3_nt: TGTGCCAGTAGCCGGGACACTTCGGCAGATACGCAGTATTTT
cdr3_aa: CASSRDTSADTQYF

v_call: TRBV5-1
clone_size: few
d_call: TRBD2
j_call: TRBJ2-5
cdr3_nt: TGCGCCAGCAGCTTGGCCACGACCCTAGCGGGAGAGACCCAGTACTTC
cdr3_aa: CASSLATTLAGETQYF

v_call: TRBV14
clone_size: many
d_call: .
j_call: TRBJ2-7
cdr3_nt: TGTGCCAGCAGCCAAGGAGGCGTTTACGGGACTCCGGGGTACTTC
cdr3_aa: CASSQGGVYGTPGYF

v_call: TRBV7-9
clone_size: .
d_call: .
j_call: TRBJ2-3
cdr3_nt: TGTGCCAGCAGCTTAGCTCTAGCTACAGATACGCAGTATTTT
cdr3_aa: CASSLALATDTQYF

v_call: TRBV4-3
clone_size: many
d_call: .
j_call: TRBJ2-5
cdr3_nt: TGCGCCAGCAGCCAACTGCCGGGACCGCGAGAGACCCAGTACTTC
cdr3_aa: CASSQLPGPRETQYF

v_call: TRBV24-1
clone_size: many
d_call: .
j_call: TRBJ2-1
cdr3_nt: TGTGCCACCAGTGATTCCCGACCTCGGTCAGAGCAGTTCTTC
cdr3_aa: CATSDSRPRSEQFF

v_call: TRBV15
clone_size: many
d_call: .
j_call: TRBJ2-1
cdr3_nt: TGTGCCACCAGCAGTCGAAGGGGCAATGAGCAGTTCTTC
cdr3_aa: CATSSRRGNEQFF

v_call: TRBV7-2
clone_size: few
d_call: .
j_call: TRBJ2-5
cdr3_nt: TGTGCCAGCAGCCCGATCCGGGATGTGCAAGAGACCCAGTACTTC
cdr3_aa: CASSPIRDVQETQYF

v_call: TRBV7-2
clone_size: many
d_call: .
j_call: TRBJ2-7
cdr3_nt: TGCGCCAGCAGCTTGGATCCCGGTCCCTACGAGCAGTACTTC
cdr3_aa: CASSLDPGPYEQYF

v_call: TRBV14
clone_size: few
d_call: .
j_call: TRBJ1-6
cdr3_nt: TGTGCCAGCAGCAAGGCGGCAGGCCCCTATAATTCACCCCTCCACTTT
cdr3_aa: CASSKAAGPYNSPLHF

v_call: TRBV30
clone_size: many
d_call: TRBD2
j_call: TRBJ2-1
cdr3_nt: TGTGCCTGGACTAGGAGACTAGCAGATTCCGAGCAGTTCTTC
cdr3_aa: CAWTRRLADSEQFF

v_call: TRBV4-2
clone_size: many
d_call: TRBD1
j_call: TRBJ1-4
cdr3_nt: TGTGCCAGCAGTCCCGGGACAGGGGCTGAAAAACTGTTTTTT
cdr3_aa: CASSPGTGAEKLFF

v_call: TRBV6-1
clone_size: many
d_call: .
j_call: TRBJ2-7
cdr3_nt: TGTGCCAGCCTGAACCGGGCTAGCTACCCTTACGAGCAGTACTTC
cdr3_aa: CASLNRASYPYEQYF

v_call: TRBV9
clone_size: few
d_call: TRBD1
j_call: TRBJ2-3
cdr3_nt: TGTGCCAGCAGCATTGACAGGGGAGGAGATACGCAGTATTTT
cdr3_aa: CASSIDRGGDTQYF

v_call: TRBV28
clone_size: few
d_call: .
j_call: TRBJ2-7
cdr3_nt: TGTGCCAGCAGAAATTTGTACGGGGGGCAGAACCGCGAGCAGTACTTC
cdr3_aa: CASRNLYGGQNREQYF

v_call: TRBV4-3
clone_size: .
d_call: .
j_call: TRBJ2-2
cdr3_nt: TGCGCCAGCAGCCAAGAGTGGAGGGCCGGGGAGCTGTTTTTT
cdr3_aa: CASSQEWRAGELFF

v_call: TRBV19
clone_size: few
d_call: .
j_call: TRBJ1-1
cdr3_nt: TGTGCCACCTCAAGAGGTACTGAAGCTTTCTTT
cdr3_aa: CATSRGTEAFF